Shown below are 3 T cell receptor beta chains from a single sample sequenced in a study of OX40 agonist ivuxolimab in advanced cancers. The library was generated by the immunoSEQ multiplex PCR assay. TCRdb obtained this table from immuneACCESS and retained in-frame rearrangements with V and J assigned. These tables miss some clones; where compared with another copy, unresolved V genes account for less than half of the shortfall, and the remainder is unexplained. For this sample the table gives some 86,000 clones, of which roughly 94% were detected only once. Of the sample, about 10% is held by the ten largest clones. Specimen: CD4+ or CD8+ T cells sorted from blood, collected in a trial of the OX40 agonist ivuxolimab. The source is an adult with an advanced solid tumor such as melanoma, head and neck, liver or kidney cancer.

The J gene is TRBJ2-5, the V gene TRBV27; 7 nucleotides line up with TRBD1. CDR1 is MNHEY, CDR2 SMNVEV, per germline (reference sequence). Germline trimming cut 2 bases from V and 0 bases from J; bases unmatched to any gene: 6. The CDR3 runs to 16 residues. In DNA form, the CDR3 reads TGTGCCAGCAGTTTAACTACAGGGGCGTACCAAGAGACCCAGTACTTC. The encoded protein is CASSLTTGAYQETQYF.

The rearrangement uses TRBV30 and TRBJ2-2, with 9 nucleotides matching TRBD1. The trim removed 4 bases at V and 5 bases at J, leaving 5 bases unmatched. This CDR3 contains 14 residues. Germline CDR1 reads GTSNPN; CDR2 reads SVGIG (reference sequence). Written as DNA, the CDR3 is TGTGCCTGGATCCGGGACAGGGTTACCGGGGAGCTGTTTTTT. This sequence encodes CAWIRDRVTGELFF.

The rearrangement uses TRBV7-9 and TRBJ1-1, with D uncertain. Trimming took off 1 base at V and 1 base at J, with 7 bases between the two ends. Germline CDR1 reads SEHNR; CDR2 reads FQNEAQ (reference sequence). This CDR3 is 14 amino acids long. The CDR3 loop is CASSLGGENTEAFF. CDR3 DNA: TGTGCCAGCAGCTTAGGAGGTGAGAACACTGAAGCTTTCTTT.